One sample yielded the 5 T cell receptor beta chains listed below, sequenced in a study of identical twins. Each CDR3 protein is one row after TCRdb ran MiXCR on the 5' RACE reads. Among 500,000 to 600,000 distinct CDR3 sequences listed, roughly a fifth were seen once. These data are also associated with another study on T cells expressing NK-cell markers.

Material: CD4+ T cells sorted from blood. The receptor source for this set is a woman between 18 and 30 years old in good health.

This rearrangement joins TRBV6-2 or TRBV6-3 to TRBJ1-6; weak D call: TRBD1 (5 bases). Germline V gives CDR1 MNHEY, CDR2 SVGEGT. The CDR3 extends over 16 amino acids. V lost 3 bases, J lost 14 bases, and 23 bases lay in between. CDR3 nucleotides: TGTGCCAGCAGTTATTCTCGGGGCACTTTGGTTGAGGCCCTCCACTTT. Its protein product is CASSYSRGTLVEALHF.

This sequence joins TRBV12-3 or TRBV12-4 and TRBJ2-7; no clear D gene. Trimming removed 6 bases from V and 4 bases from J, with 7 bases in between. The CDR3 extends over 11 amino acids. CDR3 nucleotides: TGTGCCAGCAGGCTGATTTACGAGCAGTACTTC. Its translation is CASRLIYEQYF.

The V call is TRBV4-3, the J call TRBJ2-5; D call uncertain. This CDR3 has 13 residues. Trimming stripped 5 bases from V and 5 bases from J, with 12 bases between. Germline assignment: CDR1 LGHNA and CDR2 YSLEER. The CDR3 reads CASSLRHMETQYF. The CDR3 DNA reads TGCGCCAGCAGCTTACGCCACATGGAGACCCAGTACTTC.

This clonotype was seen repeatedly, ten times or more. The V gene is TRBV9, the J gene TRBJ2-1; D unclear. The CDR3 has 13 residues. Trimming shortened V by 0 bases and J by 6 bases, and 7 bases separated the two germline ends. Germline V gives CDR1 SGDLS, CDR2 YYNGEE. The CDR3 DNA follows: TGTGCCAGCAGCGTAGGACCCACCAATGAGCAGTTCTTC. It translates to CASSVGPTNEQFF.

This clonotype occurred a few times. The J gene is TRBJ2-1, the V gene TRBV20-1; D is perhaps TRBD2 (5 bases). V was pared by 4 bases and J by 2 bases, with 15 bases between. Germline values: CDR1 DFQATT, CDR2 SNEGSKA (reference sequence). The CDR3 is 15 amino acids. DNA of the CDR3: TGCAGTGCTACCAGCACCGGGGTCCCCTACAATGAGCAGTTCTTC. Its translation: CSATSTGVPYNEQFF.